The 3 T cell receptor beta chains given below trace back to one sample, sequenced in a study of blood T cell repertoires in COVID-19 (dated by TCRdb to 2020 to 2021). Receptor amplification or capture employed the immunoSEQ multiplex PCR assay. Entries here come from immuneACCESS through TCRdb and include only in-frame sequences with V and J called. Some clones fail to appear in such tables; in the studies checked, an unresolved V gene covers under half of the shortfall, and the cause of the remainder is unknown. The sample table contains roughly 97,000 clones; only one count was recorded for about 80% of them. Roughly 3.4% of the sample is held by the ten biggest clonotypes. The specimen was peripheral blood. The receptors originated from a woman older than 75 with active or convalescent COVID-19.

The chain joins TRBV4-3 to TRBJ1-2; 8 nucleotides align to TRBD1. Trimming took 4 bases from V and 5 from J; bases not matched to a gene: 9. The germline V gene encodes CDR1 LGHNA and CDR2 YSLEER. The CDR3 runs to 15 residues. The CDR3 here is CASSPFQGAGYGYTF. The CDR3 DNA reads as TGCGCCAGCAGCCCTTTCCAGGGGGCGGGGTATGGCTACACCTTC.

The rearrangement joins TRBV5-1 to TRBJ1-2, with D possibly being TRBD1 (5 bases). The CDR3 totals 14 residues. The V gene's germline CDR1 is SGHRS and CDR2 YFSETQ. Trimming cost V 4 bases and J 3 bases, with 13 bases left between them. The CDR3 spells CASSILDSDYGYTF. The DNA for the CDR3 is TGCGCCAGCAGCATACTCGACAGCGACTATGGCTACACCTTC.

This CDR3 is CASSLHGQFYEQYF. The CDR3 coding sequence is TGTGCCAGCAGCCTTCATGGACAGTTCTACGAGCAGTACTTC. V and J are TRBV6-2 or TRBV6-3 and TRBJ2-7; D is perhaps TRBD1 (6 bases). V was trimmed by 6 bases and J by 3 bases, leaving 15 bases between them. In germline, CDR1 is MNHEY, CDR2 SVGEGT. The CDR3 spans 14 residues.